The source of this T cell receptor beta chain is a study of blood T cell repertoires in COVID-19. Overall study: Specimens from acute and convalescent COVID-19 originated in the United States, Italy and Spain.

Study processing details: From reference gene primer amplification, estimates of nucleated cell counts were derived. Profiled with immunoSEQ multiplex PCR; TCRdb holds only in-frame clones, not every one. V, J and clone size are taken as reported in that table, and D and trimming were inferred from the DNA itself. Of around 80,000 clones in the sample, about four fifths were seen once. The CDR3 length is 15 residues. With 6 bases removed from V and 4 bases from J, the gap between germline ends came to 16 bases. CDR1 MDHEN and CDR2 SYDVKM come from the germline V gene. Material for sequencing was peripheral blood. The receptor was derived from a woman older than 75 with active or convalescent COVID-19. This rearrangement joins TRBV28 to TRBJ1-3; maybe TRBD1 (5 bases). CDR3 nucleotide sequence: TGTGCCAGCAGCCCGATAGGGGAGGGGGGAAACACCATATATTTT. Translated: CASSPIGEGGNTIYF. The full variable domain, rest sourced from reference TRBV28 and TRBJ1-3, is DVKVTQSSRYLVKRTGEKVFLECVQDMDHENMFWYRQDPGLGLRLIYFSYDVKMKEKGDIPEGYSVSREKKERFSLILESASTNQTSMYLCASSPIGEGGNTIYFGEGSWLTVV.